The 27 T cell receptor beta chains given below trace back to one sample, sequenced in a study of shared clonotypes between healthy human individuals. Only in-frame clones appear in the TCRdb table, and some are missing; sequencing was by immunoSEQ multiplex PCR. The sample includes about 640,000 clones, 60% to 80% of them seen just once. Material: memory CD4+ T cells sorted from blood. As for subset: CD45RA-negative fraction. Receptors originate from a woman between 25 and 40 years old in good health.

This clone was seen ten or more times. This chain links TRBV18 with TRBJ1-5; the D is unclear. In germline, CDR1 is KGHSH, CDR2 LQKENI. This CDR3 is 16 amino acids long. V lost 6 bases and J 3 bases, leaving 18 bases between the germline ends. The CDR3: CASSPQGAEFNQPQHF. CDR3 nucleotides: TGTGCCAGCTCCCCCCAAGGTGCAGAATTCAATCAGCCCCAGCATTTT.

V and J are TRBV5-6 and TRBJ2-1; 13 bases match TRBD2. After removal of 5 bases from V and 10 bases from J, the junction contained 6 bases not matched to a gene. Germline loops: CDR1 SGHDT, CDR2 YYEEEE. This CDR3 contains 14 residues. In DNA, the CDR3 is TGTGCCAGCAGGCGGACTAGCGGGAGTATGGAGCAGTTCTTC. This translates into CASRRTSGSMEQFF.

The chain employs TRBV28 and TRBJ2-5, with a possible D match to TRBD2 (6 bases). The CDR3 consists of 16 residues. V was trimmed by 5 bases and J by 5 bases, leaving 21 bases between them. Germline V gives CDR1 MDHEN, CDR2 SYDVKM. CDR3 nucleotide sequence: TGTGCCAGCAGTACGACAAGACTAGTCGGCGTGGAGACCCAGTACTTC. Protein product: CASSTTRLVGVETQYF.

This clone has just one count. This CDR3 reads CASSHPARGETQYF. The CDR3 nucleotides are TGTGCCAGCAGCCACCCCGCCAGGGGAGAGACCCAGTACTTC. The genes are TRBV7-6 and TRBJ2-7; TRBD1 might be the D (6 bases). TRBJ2-5 matches the DNA end more closely, so the J call is doubtful. The length of the CDR3 is 14 residues. The germline gives CDR1 SGHVS, CDR2 FNYEAQ.

The chain has TRBV9 and TRBJ2-4; D is uncertain. The germline V gene encodes CDR1 SGDLS and CDR2 YYNGEE. Trimming removed 0 bases from V and 5 bases from J, with 15 bases in between. The CDR3 has 16 residues. CDR3 bases: TGTGCCAGCAGCGTAGGCTTAGGTGACGGTCAAAACATTCAGTACTTC. Amino acids: CASSVGLGDGQNIQYF. Drawing the rest from reference TRBV9 and TRBJ2-4, the complete variable domain is DSGVTQTPKHLITATGQRVTLRCSPRSGDLSVYWYQQSLDQGLQFLIQYYNGEERAKGNILERFSAQQFPDLHSELNLSSLELGDSALYFCASSVGLGDGQNIQYFGAGTRLSVL.

V is TRBV28 and J is TRBJ1-2; 7 bases fit TRBD1. The CDR3 totals 15 residues. J was trimmed by 4 bases and V by 6 bases; bases with no gene match: 11. In germline, CDR1 is MDHEN, CDR2 SYDVKM. CDR3 in amino acids: CASSIPGGQLYGYTF. The CDR3 region has the DNA TGTGCCAGCAGCATTCCAGGGGGACAGCTCTATGGCTACACCTTC.

This chain uses TRBV25-1 with TRBJ2-2; a possible D gene is TRBD2 (6 bases). This CDR3 region has 15 residues. CDR1 is MGHDK and CDR2 is SYGVNS in the germline V gene. V was pared by 8 bases and J by 5 bases, with 18 bases between. The CDR3 bases are TGTGCCAGCCGTACGACGCGGGGTTGGACCGGGGAGCTGTTTTTT. Its protein product is CASRTTRGWTGELFF. Full variable domain (rest looked up from reference TRBV25-1 and TRBJ2-2): EADIYQTPRYLVIGTGKKITLECSQTMGHDKMYWYQQDPGMELHLIHYSYGVNSTEKGDLSSESTVSRIRTEHFPLTLESARPSHTSQYLCASRTTRGWTGELFFGEGSRLTVL.

Comments on this clone: This CDR3 is also generated by other DNA sequences in the sample. The gene calls are TRBV7-6 and TRBJ1-5, with D perhaps matching TRBD1 (5 bases). Germline V gene lookup returns CDR1 SGHVS and CDR2 FNYEAQ. The V gene lost 5 bases and the J gene lost 2 bases, with 10 bases spanning the gap. CDR3 size: 14 residues. The CDR3: CASSPQGGNQPQHF. Written as DNA, the CDR3 is TGTGCCAGCAGCCCCCAGGGTGGCAATCAGCCCCAGCATTTT.

There are a few counts of this clone. The chain uses TRBV28 and TRBJ2-7; D may be TRBD2 (6 bases). V was shortened by 6 bases and J by 4 bases, with 10 bases between the two germline ends. The CDR3 length is 12 residues. Per germline, CDR1 MDHEN and CDR2 SYDVKM. For the CDR3, the DNA is TGTGCCAGCAGCCGGGGAGGTTACGAGCAGTACTTC. The encoded protein is CASSRGGYEQYF.

This chain joins TRBV2 and TRBJ2-1, with 10 bases that match TRBD1. Trimming at V came to 7 bases and at J to 0 bases, leaving 12 bases not matched to a gene. Germline CDR1 reads SNHLY; CDR2 reads FYNNEI. The CDR3 has 18 residues. The CDR3 loop is CASMRPGQGIHSYNEQFF. CDR3 nucleotides: TGTGCCAGCATGAGACCGGGACAGGGGATCCACTCCTACAATGAGCAGTTCTTC.

The rearrangement links TRBV6-5 to TRBJ2-2; TRBD2 agrees at 8 bases. Germline V CDR1 and CDR2: MNHEY, SVGAGI. The CDR3 is made up of 16 amino acids. The J segment lost 8 bases and the V segment lost 4 bases, leaving 12 bases of the junction unmatched. CDR3 sequence (DNA): TGTGCCAGCAGTTCGACCGGGACTAGTCTACCGGGGGAGCTGTTTTTT. This encodes CASSSTGTSLPGELFF.

There are a few counts of this clone. The chain has TRBV28 and TRBJ2-7; the match to TRBD2 covers 8 bases. Germline lookup yields CDR1 MDHEN and CDR2 SYDVKM. The CDR3 contains 12 residues. Germline trimming cut 6 bases from V and 9 bases from J; bases unmatched to any gene: 7. The CDR3 DNA reads TGTGCCAGCAGCGCTGGACTAGCCAGGCAGTACTTC. Protein sequence: CASSAGLARQYF.

J is TRBJ1-4 and V is TRBV25-1; D may be TRBD1 (5 bases). CDR1 MGHDK and CDR2 SYGVNS come from the germline V gene. The CDR3 contains 14 residues. V was pared by 8 bases and J by 2 bases, with 12 bases between. The CDR3 bases are TGTGCCAGCGGCAAGACAGCTACTAATGAAAAACTGTTTTTT. This codes for CASGKTATNEKLFF.

A few counts support this clone. Other DNA sequences in the sample encode the same CDR3. The chain joins TRBV19 to TRBJ2-7; 11 bases fit TRBD1. Germline values: CDR1 LNHDA, CDR2 SQIVND (reference sequence). The V and J ends lost 6 bases and 3 bases, in that order; junction bases with no gene match: 4. The length of the CDR3 is 14 residues. In nucleotides, the CDR3 is TGTGCCAGTAGCCCGGGACAGGGGGACTACGAGCAGTACTTC. It specifies CASSPGQGDYEQYF.

The rearrangement uses TRBV5-1 and TRBJ1-2; D is undetermined. The CDR3 has 14 amino acids. Germline loops: CDR1 SGHRS, CDR2 YFSETQ. V gave up 1 base and J gave up 3 bases, with 10 bases separating them. The CDR3: CASSLQENYYGYTF. CDR3 nucleotide sequence: TGCGCCAGCAGCTTGCAGGAGAACTACTATGGCTACACCTTC.

The rearrangement links TRBV28 to TRBJ1-1; D is uncertain. Trimming shortened V by 5 bases and J by 9 bases, and 13 bases separated the two germline ends. CDR1 MDHEN and CDR2 SYDVKM come from the germline V gene. The CDR3 is made up of 12 amino acids. In nucleotides, the CDR3 is TGTGCCAGCAGTAAGGAGTCTGGCCAAGCTTTCTTT. Protein product: CASSKESGQAFF.

This clone was found a few times. At the DNA level, this CDR3 is encoded by other sequences in the same sample as well. CDR3 in DNA: TGTGCCAGCAGCTTACAAGGAGGAACCGGGGAGCTGTTTTTT. This gives the protein CASSLQGGTGELFF. The rearrangement joins TRBV11-2 to TRBJ2-2, with D possibly being TRBD2 (5 bases). The CDR3 is 14 amino acids. Germline V lookup: CDR1 SGHAT, CDR2 FQNNGV. V lost 2 bases and J lost 5, with 9 bases in between.

This clone has a count of ten or more. The chain uses TRBV2 and TRBJ1-5, with D unresolved. V shed 7 bases and J shed 4 bases, with 11 bases lying between them. CDR1 SNHLY and CDR2 FYNNEI come from the germline V gene. The CDR3 is 13 amino acids. The CDR3 region has the DNA TGTGCCAGCACCGCGACACGAAATCAGCCCCAGCATTTT. This codes for CASTATRNQPQHF.

The V call is TRBV28, the J call TRBJ2-7; a weak D match, TRBD1 (7 bases). Deletions cut 6 bases from V and 4 bases from J, with 16 bases between. The CDR3 has 14 amino acids. Germline V gives CDR1 MDHEN, CDR2 SYDVKM. The CDR3 loop is CASSPAGQRYEQYF. CDR3 DNA: TGTGCCAGCAGCCCCGCGGGACAGAGATACGAGCAGTACTTC.

The chain is built from TRBV6-5 and TRBJ1-2; no reliable D call. The V gene's germline CDR1 is MNHEY and CDR2 SVGAGI. The CDR3 is 13 residues long. The germline V and J ends were trimmed by 8 bases and 3 bases, with 13 bases remaining between them. CDR3 sequence (DNA): TGTGCCAGCCGGGCGATAAGATACTATGGCTACACCTTC. Translation gives CASRAIRYYGYTF.

V is TRBV20-1 and J is TRBJ1-2; a weak D match, TRBD1 (5 bases). The CDR3 runs to 11 residues. CDR1 is DFQATT and CDR2 is SNEGSKA in the germline V gene (reference sequence). The V end lost 3 bases, the J end lost 4 bases, and 6 bases lay between the germline ends. The CDR3 here is CSASTGYGYTF. CDR3 nucleotide sequence: TGCAGTGCTAGCACAGGCTATGGCTACACCTTC.

This clone showed up just a few times. The V gene is TRBV30, the J gene TRBJ2-5, with TRBD2 matching over 8 bases. The germline V gene has CDR1 GTSNPN and CDR2 SVGIG (reference sequence). The CDR3 contains 17 residues. V trimming: 4 bases; J trimming: 5 bases; junction bases outside the gene matches: 18. Here the CDR3 reads CAWMAQRESGVRETQYF. CDR3 in DNA: TGTGCCTGGATGGCCCAGCGGGAGAGTGGGGTTCGGGAGACCCAGTACTTC.

This clone was detected only a few times. The chain uses TRBV27 and TRBJ2-7, with a weak D call TRBD1 (6 bases). Per the germline V gene, CDR1 is MNHEY and CDR2 is SMNVEV (reference sequence). Deletions cut 9 bases from V and 2 bases from J, with 14 bases between. This CDR3 is built from 13 residues. The CDR3 region has the DNA TGTGCCAGTATGACAGGTCACACCTACGAGCAGTACTTC. This encodes CASMTGHTYEQYF.

The chain combines TRBV5-1 with TRBJ1-1; TRBD1 agrees at 8 bases. Germline assignment: CDR1 SGHRS and CDR2 YFSETQ. The CDR3 runs 13 residues. After removal of 1 base from V and 5 bases from J, the junction contained 1 base not matched to a gene. CDR3 bases: TGCGCCAGCAGCTTGAGACAGGGGACTGAAGCTTTCTTT. It is translated as CASSLRQGTEAFF.

This clone was counted between two and nine times. The chain is built from TRBV28 and TRBJ1-1; D ambiguous. The germline V gene has CDR1 MDHEN and CDR2 SYDVKM. CDR3 length: 12 amino acids. Trimming removed 7 bases at V and 7 bases at J, with 13 bases between. The CDR3 nucleotides are TGTGCCAGCAATAAAGGACCGAATGAAGCTTTCTTT. Amino acid sequence: CASNKGPNEAFF. The complete variable domain, with remaining parts taken from reference TRBV28 and TRBJ1-1, reads DVKVTQSSRYLVKRTGEKVFLECVQDMDHENMFWYRQDPGLGLRLIYFSYDVKMKEKGDIPEGYSVSREKKERFSLILESASTNQTSMYLCASNKGPNEAFFGQGTRLTVV.

V and J are TRBV21-1 and TRBJ2-3; no DNA check was done on the table's D call, TRBD1. TRBV21-1 is a known pseudogene. CDR3 length: 14 residues. The CDR3: CASSKGQDTDTQYF. The CDR3 DNA reads as TGTGCCAGCAGCAAGGGACAGGACACAGATACGCAGTATTTT.

The rearrangement uses TRBV25-1 and TRBJ1-1, with TRBD1 as a possible D gene (6 bases). There are 14 residues in the CDR3. The ends were cut back, 2 bases at V and 1 base at J, with 8 bases in the middle. Germline loops: CDR1 MGHDK, CDR2 SYGVNS. This chain's CDR3 is CASSERGGNTEAFF. In DNA form, the CDR3 reads TGTGCCAGCAGTGAACGAGGGGGGAACACTGAAGCTTTCTTT. The entire variable domain, with the rest obtained from reference TRBV25-1 and TRBJ1-1, is as follows: EADIYQTPRYLVIGTGKKITLECSQTMGHDKMYWYQQDPGMELHLIHYSYGVNSTEKGDLSSESTVSRIRTEHFPLTLESARPSHTSQYLCASSERGGNTEAFFGQGTRLTVV.